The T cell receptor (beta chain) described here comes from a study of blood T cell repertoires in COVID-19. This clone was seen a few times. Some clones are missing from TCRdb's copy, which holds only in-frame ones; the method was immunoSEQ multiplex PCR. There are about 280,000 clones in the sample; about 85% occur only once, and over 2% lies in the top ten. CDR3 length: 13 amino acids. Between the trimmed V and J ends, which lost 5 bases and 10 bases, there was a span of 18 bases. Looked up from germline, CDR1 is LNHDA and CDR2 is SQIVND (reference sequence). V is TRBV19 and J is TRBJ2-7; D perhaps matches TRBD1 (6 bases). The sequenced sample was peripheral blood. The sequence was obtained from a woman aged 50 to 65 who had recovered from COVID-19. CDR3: CASSVTQGSGQYF. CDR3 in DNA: TGTGCCAGTAGTGTAACGCAGGGGAGCGGCCAGTACTTC.